The sequence of this T cell receptor (beta chain) was determined in a study of blood T cell repertoires in COVID-19. Study-wide background: COVID-19 samples, acute and convalescent, were from the United States, Italy and Spain.

Only in-frame clones appear in the TCRdb table, and some are missing; sequencing was by immunoSEQ multiplex PCR. This sample has hundreds of thousands of clones, with around 80% found just once. Cohorts were determined from participant-reported clinical history. The CDR3 spans 13 residues. Germline V CDR1 and CDR2: SGHTA, FQGTGA. V gave up 4 bases and J gave up 6 bases, with 9 bases separating them. This receptor was obtained from a man in his forties or fifties who had been exposed to COVID-19. Sequences were obtained from PBMCs or T cells enriched from blood (not recorded which). The rearrangement uses TRBV7-3 and TRBJ2-2; no firm D call. This chain's CDR3 is CASSYSLSGELFF. The CDR3 bases are TGTGCCAGCAGCTATTCCCTCTCCGGGGAGCTGTTTTTT.